This T cell receptor beta chain was obtained from a study of blood T cell repertoires in COVID-19. In the study overall: The United States, Italy and Spain were the sources of the acute and convalescent COVID-19 samples. PBMCs, B-cell-depleted T cells, or T cells provided the cDNA or gDNA that made up the material.

TCRdb's copy holds only in-frame clones and misses some; the assay was immunoSEQ multiplex PCR. The table shows about 320,000 clones, with roughly 86% occurring only once. The CDR3 totals 15 residues. Trimming cost V 3 bases and J 2 bases, with 14 bases left between them. CDR1 and CDR2 from the germline V gene are SGDLS and YYNGEE. This sequence originates from a woman aged 45-59 years with acute or convalescent COVID-19. This chain joins TRBV9 and TRBJ2-5; D might be TRBD2 (6 bases). The sample comprised peripheral blood. In DNA, the CDR3 is TGTGCCAGCAGCGACGAGACTAGTGCACAAGAGACCCAGTACTTC. Translation: CASSDETSAQETQYF.